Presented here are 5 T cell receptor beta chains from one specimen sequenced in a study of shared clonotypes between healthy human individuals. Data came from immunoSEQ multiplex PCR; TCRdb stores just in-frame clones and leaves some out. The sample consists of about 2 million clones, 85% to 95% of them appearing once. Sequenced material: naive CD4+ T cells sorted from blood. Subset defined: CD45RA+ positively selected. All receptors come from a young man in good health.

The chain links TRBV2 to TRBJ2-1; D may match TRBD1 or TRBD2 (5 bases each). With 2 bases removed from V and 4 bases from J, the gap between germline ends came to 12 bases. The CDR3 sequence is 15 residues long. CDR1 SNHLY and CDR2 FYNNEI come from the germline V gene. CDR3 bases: TGTGCCAGCAGTGAACGGGACGGCCTATACAATGAGCAGTTCTTC. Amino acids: CASSERDGLYNEQFF.

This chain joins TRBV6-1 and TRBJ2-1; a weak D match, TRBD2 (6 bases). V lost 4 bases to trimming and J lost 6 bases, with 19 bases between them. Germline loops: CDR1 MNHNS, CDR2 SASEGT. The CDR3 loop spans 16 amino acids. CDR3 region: CASSVVSGPPLNEQFF. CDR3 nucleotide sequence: TGTGCCAGCAGTGTGGTTAGCGGCCCACCTCTCAATGAGCAGTTCTTC.

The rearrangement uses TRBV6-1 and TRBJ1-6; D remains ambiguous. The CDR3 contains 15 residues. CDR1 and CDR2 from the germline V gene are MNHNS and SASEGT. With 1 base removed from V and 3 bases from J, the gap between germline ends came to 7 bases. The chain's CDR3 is CASSEGVIYNSPLHF. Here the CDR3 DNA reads TGTGCCAGCAGTGAAGGAGTTATCTATAATTCACCCCTCCACTTT.

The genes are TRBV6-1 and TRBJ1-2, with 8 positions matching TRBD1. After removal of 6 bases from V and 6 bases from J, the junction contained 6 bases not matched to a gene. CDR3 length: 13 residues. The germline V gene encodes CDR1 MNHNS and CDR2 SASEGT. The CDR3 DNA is TGTGCCAGCAGAAATACAGGGGGGAATGGCTACACCTTC. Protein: CASRNTGGNGYTF.

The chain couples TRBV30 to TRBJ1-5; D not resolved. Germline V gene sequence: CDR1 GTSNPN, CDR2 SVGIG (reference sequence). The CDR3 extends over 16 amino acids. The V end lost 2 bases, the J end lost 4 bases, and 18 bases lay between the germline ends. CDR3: CAWSYSGGFKNQPQHF. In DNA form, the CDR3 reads TGTGCCTGGAGTTACTCTGGAGGTTTTAAGAATCAGCCCCAGCATTTT. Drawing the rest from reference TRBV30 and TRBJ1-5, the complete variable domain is SQTIHQWPATLVQPVGSPLSLECTVEGTSNPNLYWYRQAAGRGLQLLFYSVGIGQISSEVPQNLSASRPQDRQFILSSKKLLLSDSGFYLCAWSYSGGFKNQPQHFGDGTRLSIL.